A single sample gave rise to the 30 T cell receptor beta chains below, sequenced in a study of cytomegalovirus exposure and HLA in healthy donors. Vbeta (60) and Jbeta (13) primers were used in the PCR. Repertoires were generated with immunoSEQ multiplex PCR, while TCRdb's copy carries only in-frame clones and drops some. The sample yields nearly 110,000 clones, 70% to 80% seen once. The sample consisted of PBMCs. These receptors were taken from a young man in good health and CMV-seronegative.

The chain employs TRBV9 and TRBJ1-3, with 9 bases matching TRBD1. This CDR3 region has 15 residues. Germline loops: CDR1 SGDLS, CDR2 YYNGEE. Trimming removed 0 bases from V and 8 bases from J; junction bases left unmatched: 6. This CDR3 reads CASSVEGQGGDTIYF. The CDR3 DNA follows: TGTGCCAGCAGCGTAGAGGGACAGGGAGGTGACACCATATATTTT.

The V and J genes are TRBV2 and TRBJ1-5; 7 bases map to TRBD1. The CDR3 is 12 amino acids. After removal of 5 bases from V and 7 bases from J, the junction contained 2 bases not matched to a gene. The V gene's germline CDR1 is SNHLY and CDR2 FYNNEI. CDR3 sequence (DNA): TGTGCCAGCAGTCAGGGGGACCAGCCCCAGCATTTT. It encodes CASSQGDQPQHF.

The chain uses TRBV9 and TRBJ1-1; D is unclear. V shed 5 bases and J shed 11 bases, with 19 bases lying between them. Germline V lookup: CDR1 SGDLS, CDR2 YYNGEE. CDR3 length: 13 residues. The CDR3 DNA reads as TGTGCCAGCAGGCGGGAAGGATTTATGATCGCTTTCTTT. This gives the protein CASRREGFMIAFF.

This chain joins TRBV28 and TRBJ2-7; tentative D call: TRBD2 (5 bases). The germline gives CDR1 MDHEN, CDR2 SYDVKM. Between the trimmed V and J ends, which lost 7 bases and 0 bases, there was a span of 19 bases. The CDR3 is 16 residues long. CDR3: CASNPRGTPASYEQYF. Here the CDR3 DNA reads TGTGCCAGCAACCCACGGGGTACCCCCGCCTCCTACGAGCAGTACTTC.

Only one count was recorded for this clone. This chain links TRBV29-1 with TRBJ2-5; the match to TRBD1 covers 9 bases. The J call may be in error: the DNA end matches TRBJ2-7 better. The CDR3 totals 14 residues. The V gene's germline CDR1 is SQVTM and CDR2 ANQGSEA. CDR3: CSGGLGQGSYEQYF. The CDR3 nucleotides read TGCAGCGGCGGACTGGGACAGGGATCCTACGAGCAGTACTTC.

This chain uses TRBV7-9 with TRBJ2-1; D may be TRBD1 (5 bases). Germline V gene sequence: CDR1 SEHNR, CDR2 FQNEAQ (reference sequence). V was trimmed by 5 bases and J by 4 bases, leaving 9 bases between them. This CDR3 comprises 13 residues. CDR3 DNA sequence: TGTGCCAGCAGCCCTCGACAGTACAATGAGCAGTTCTTC. This encodes CASSPRQYNEQFF.

The chain has TRBV9 and TRBJ2-6, with a possible D match to TRBD2 (6 bases). Germline values: CDR1 SGDLS, CDR2 YYNGEE. Trimming stripped 0 bases from V and 3 bases from J, with 13 bases between. The CDR3 length is 17 residues. The CDR3 loop is CASSVGAGGVGANVLTF. CDR3 coding DNA: TGTGCCAGCAGCGTAGGGGCTGGCGGGGTTGGGGCCAACGTCCTGACTTTC.

The chain joins TRBV9 to TRBJ2-5; 10 bases fit TRBD2. Germline assignment: CDR1 SGDLS and CDR2 YYNGEE. Trimming cost V 4 bases and J 5 bases; bases outside gene matches: 23. CDR3 length equals 20 residues. CDR3 DNA sequence: TGTGCCAGCAGCCCCCAACCGAGTGTGCCTAGCGGGGGTAGGGCGGAGACCCAGTACTTC. Its protein product is CASSPQPSVPSGGRAETQYF. Combining the CDR3 with reference TRBV9 and TRBJ2-5 gives the whole variable domain DSGVTQTPKHLITATGQRVTLRCSPRSGDLSVYWYQQSLDQGLQFLIQYYNGEERAKGNILERFSAQQFPDLHSELNLSSLELGDSALYFCASSPQPSVPSGGRAETQYFGPGTRLLVL.

The V gene is TRBV4-3, the J gene TRBJ1-3; 7 nucleotides agree with TRBD1. The trim removed 2 bases at V and 0 bases at J, leaving 1 base unmatched. In germline, CDR1 is LGHNA, CDR2 YSLEER. The length of the CDR3 is 15 residues. This CDR3 reads CASSQQGGSGNTIYF. As DNA, the CDR3 is TGCGCCAGCAGCCAACAGGGGGGCTCTGGAAACACCATATATTTT.

The rearrangement uses TRBV6-5 and TRBJ1-5; the D gene is possibly TRBD1 (6 bases). V was pared by 5 bases and J by 6 bases, with 11 bases between. The CDR3 sequence is 13 residues long. From germline, CDR1 is MNHEY and CDR2 SVGAGI. DNA for the CDR3: TGTGCCAGCAGTGCCGGGACATCTCAGCCCCAGCATTTT. Protein: CASSAGTSQPQHF.

The rearrangement joins TRBV12-5 to TRBJ2-7, with D possibly matching TRBD1 (5 bases). V was shortened by 7 bases and J by 5 bases, with 15 bases between the two germline ends. The CDR3 runs to 13 residues. Germline CDR1 LGHNT, CDR2 FRNRAP. DNA of the CDR3: TGTGCTAGTGCCCCAGACAGTCTCCACGAGCAGTACTTC. This codes for CASAPDSLHEQYF.

The chain is built from TRBV9 and TRBJ2-2; 8 positions match TRBD2. Unmatched junction bases numbered 19, after V lost 4 bases and J lost 8 bases. The CDR3 has 18 residues. Germline CDR1 is SGDLS and CDR2 is YYNGEE. The CDR3 coding sequence is TGTGCCAGCAGCAGAACCCGCCTTACTGGCGGGGGGACTGGGGAGCTGTTTTTT. This translates into CASSRTRLTGGGTGELFF.

The chain is built from TRBV11-2 and TRBJ2-3; TRBD1 agrees at 9 bases. Germline CDR1 is SGHAT and CDR2 is FQNNGV. The CDR3 is 16 amino acids. V dropped 5 bases and J dropped 2; count of bases not matched to a gene: 8. The CDR3 DNA reads TGTGCCAGCAGCGTAAGACAGGGGGGTCACACAGATACGCAGTATTTT. Its translation: CASSVRQGGHTDTQYF.

The chain employs TRBV2 and TRBJ2-7; D gene ambiguous. V lost 5 bases to trimming and J lost 2 bases, with 13 bases between them. Germline lookup yields CDR1 SNHLY and CDR2 FYNNEI. This CDR3 spans 14 amino acids. CDR3 in DNA: TGTGCCAGCAGTCCCCGGCCCGGAGCCTACGAGCAGTACTTC. This translates into CASSPRPGAYEQYF.

The rearrangement joins TRBV7-3 to TRBJ2-1, with TRBD2 identical over 9 bases. The V segment lost 5 bases and the J segment 4 bases; nucleotides outside the gene matches: 6. The CDR3 loop spans 15 amino acids. CDR1 SGHTA and CDR2 FQGTGA come from the germline V gene. In DNA form, the CDR3 reads TGTGCCAGCAGCCCCATAGCGGGGGTGTACAATGAGCAGTTCTTC. Its protein is CASSPIAGVYNEQFF.

CDR3 residues: CAISESTGQGTYEQYF. CDR3 coding DNA: TGTGCCATCAGTGAGTCCACGGGACAGGGAACCTACGAGCAGTACTTC. The gene calls are TRBV10-3 and TRBJ2-7, with 9 bases that match TRBD1. V lost 0 bases to trimming and J lost 2 bases; unmatched junction nucleotides: 5. Germline lookup yields CDR1 ENHRY and CDR2 SYGVKD. This CDR3 comprises 16 residues.

This rearrangement joins TRBV28 to TRBJ2-2; D might be TRBD2 (7 bases). Trimming stripped 7 bases from V and 6 bases from J, with 18 bases between. The germline CDR1 and CDR2 sequences are MDHEN and SYDVKM. The CDR3 totals 15 residues. For the CDR3, the DNA is TGTGCCAGCACCTGGGGGGGGCCCCGGGCCGGGGAGCTGTTTTTT. This codes for CASTWGGPRAGELFF.

The chain links TRBV6-5 to TRBJ1-2; 11 bases are a match to TRBD1. Germline CDR1 and CDR2: MNHEY and SVGAGI. The V and J ends lost 6 bases and 4 bases, in that order; junction bases with no gene match: 7. The CDR3 spans 15 residues. The CDR3 region has the DNA TGTGCCAGCAGGCAGGACAGGGGGCTTGGCTATGGCTACACCTTC. Residues: CASRQDRGLGYGYTF.

This clone was detected a few times. The V call is TRBV10-3, the J call TRBJ1-6; D uncertain. CDR1 and CDR2 (germline): ENHRY, SYGVKD. With 5 bases removed from V and 8 bases from J, the gap between germline ends came to 13 bases. The CDR3 length is 14 residues. The CDR3 nucleotides read TGTGCCATCAGTCACTCCTCCGGGGATTCACCCCTCCACTTT. As protein: CAISHSSGDSPLHF.

The rearrangement uses TRBV7-2 and TRBJ2-7, with D uncertain. Per the germline V gene, CDR1 is SGHTA and CDR2 is FQGNSA. V was trimmed by 4 bases and J by 4 bases, leaving 11 bases between them. The CDR3 loop spans 13 amino acids. In nucleotides, the CDR3 is TGTGCCAGCAGCTCGAAACTTGTTTACGAGCAGTACTTC. Its protein product is CASSSKLVYEQYF.

The J gene is TRBJ2-1, the V gene TRBV7-9, with 10 bases fitting TRBD2. The CDR3 runs to 16 residues. CDR1 is SEHNR, CDR2 FQNEAQ, per germline (reference sequence). Germline trimming cut 5 bases from V and 2 bases from J; bases unmatched to any gene: 6. The CDR3 DNA sequence: TGTGCCAGCAGCACCAAAGGACTAGCGGCCTACAATGAGCAGTTCTTC. It yields the protein CASSTKGLAAYNEQFF.

V and J are TRBV29-1 and TRBJ2-3, with D possibly TRBD1 on 6 matching bases. There are 12 residues in the CDR3. Germline CDR1 reads SQVTM; CDR2 reads ANQGSEA. Trimming pared 4 bases from V and 8 bases from J, leaving 13 bases between. The CDR3 DNA sequence: TGCAGCGTTGCAGGGGAGATTAGTACGCAGTATTTT. As protein: CSVAGEISTQYF.

This clone showed up just a few times. The chain uses TRBV5-1 and TRBJ2-5; a possible D gene is TRBD2 (6 bases). Germline V lookup: CDR1 SGHRS, CDR2 YFSETQ. Trimming pared 4 bases from V and 2 bases from J, leaving 12 bases between. This CDR3 spans 14 amino acids. The CDR3, as DNA: TGCGCCAGCAGCGGAGGGACCAGACAAGAGACCCAGTACTTC. Translating it yields CASSGGTRQETQYF.

The V and J genes are TRBV11-3 and TRBJ2-5; the D gene is possibly TRBD1 (7 bases). The CDR3 consists of 14 residues. V lost 3 bases and J 3 bases, leaving 11 bases between the germline ends. Germline CDR1 and CDR2: SGHNT and YENEEA. The CDR3 reads CASSFGRGEETQYF. Here the CDR3 DNA reads TGTGCCAGCAGCTTCGGCAGGGGGGAAGAGACCCAGTACTTC.

This clone was found many times. Other DNA variants within this sample encode the same CDR3. The chain uses TRBV6-4 and TRBJ2-3, with 10 positions matching TRBD2. V lost 3 bases, J lost 2 bases, and 2 bases stayed unmatched. The CDR3 spans 15 residues. Germline V lookup: CDR1 MRHNA, CDR2 SNTAGT. The CDR3: CASSESGGATDTQYF. The CDR3 nucleotides read TGTGCCAGCAGTGAAAGCGGGGGGGCCACAGATACGCAGTATTTT.

This chain links TRBV9 with TRBJ2-1; possibly TRBD1 for D (5 bases). Germline CDR1 reads SGDLS; CDR2 reads YYNGEE. The CDR3 sequence is 13 residues long. V was shortened by 4 bases and J by 10 bases, with 15 bases between the two germline ends. CDR3 protein: CASSLTQGVEQFF. The CDR3 region has the DNA TGTGCCAGCAGCCTTACCCAGGGTGTCGAGCAGTTCTTC.

The rearrangement links TRBV2 to TRBJ2-5; a weak D match, TRBD1 (6 bases). The germline V and J ends were trimmed by 1 base and 3 bases, with 12 bases remaining between them. The V gene's germline CDR1 is SNHLY and CDR2 FYNNEI. The CDR3 totals 15 residues. CDR3 coding DNA: TGTGCCAGCAGTGAAGAACAGGGAATAAAAGAGACCCAGTACTTC. It yields the protein CASSEEQGIKETQYF.

The CDR3 spells CASSLVSYSSYEQYF. The CDR3 coding sequence is TGTGCCAGCAGCTTAGTCTCTTACAGCTCCTACGAGCAGTACTTC. V and J are TRBV11-2 and TRBJ2-7; D is unresolved. The V gene's germline CDR1 is SGHAT and CDR2 FQNNGV. Deletions cut 1 base from V and 0 bases from J, with 10 bases between. The CDR3 contains 15 residues.

The chain joins TRBV28 to TRBJ1-2; possible D gene TRBD1, 5 bases. The CDR3 has 13 residues. The V gene's germline CDR1 is MDHEN and CDR2 SYDVKM. V shed 4 bases and J shed 4 bases, with 10 bases lying between them. CDR3 in DNA: TGTGCCAGCAGTTATTCAGGGTTCTATGGCTACACCTTC. Translating gives CASSYSGFYGYTF.

This clone has more than one count but fewer than ten. The V gene is TRBV2, the J gene TRBJ2-1; a possible D gene is TRBD2 (5 bases). Germline V gene sequence: CDR1 SNHLY, CDR2 FYNNEI. V lost 3 bases and J lost 8, with 17 bases in between. The CDR3 loop spans 15 amino acids. CDR3 nucleotide sequence: TGTGCCAGCAGTGAGCAACTAGGGCCCCGCGATGAGCAGTTCTTC. Its translation is CASSEQLGPRDEQFF.